This T cell receptor beta chain was captured by sequencing in a study of T-cell reconstitution after alpha-beta-depleted transplantation in children. This clonotype was detected many times. Using unique molecular identifiers, the investigators prepared the TCRbeta library. One entry per CDR3 protein results from TCRdb running MiXCR on the PCR reads. This sample has around 450,000 distinct CDR3 sequences, with over 9.5% found just once. Trimming took 4 bases from V and 0 from J, leaving 15 bases between them. The CDR3 is made up of 16 amino acids. Germline V gene data show CDR1 as SGHVS and CDR2 as FQNEAQ.

This sequence was found in a child under 10 years old with inherited bone marrow failure, due to receive a stem cell transplant. Specimen: PBMCs, collected before TCRalphabeta/CD19-depleted stem cell transplant. The chain recombines TRBV7-8 with TRBJ1-1, with a weak D call TRBD1 (5 bases). DNA of the CDR3: TGTGCCAGCAGCTGGAAGGGACGGCGTATGAACACTGAAGCTTTCTTT. Residues: CASSWKGRRMNTEAFF. Looking up the rest from reference TRBV7-8 and TRBJ1-1 gives the full variable domain: GAGVSQSPRYKVAKRGQDVALRCDPISGHVSLFWYQQALGQGPEFLTYFQNEAQLDKSGLPSDRFFAERPEGSVSTLKIQRTQQEDSAVYLCASSWKGRRMNTEAFFGQGTRLTVV.